The clone carrying this T cell receptor beta chain was detected a few times. The antigen remains undetermined. Uncontrolled infection, other autoimmune disease, pregnancy or lactation disqualified patients from enrolment. Authors of the study amplified TCR beta CDR3 regions from RNA transcripts. In the first-round RT-PCR of the TCR CDR3, the HTBI primer set was used. TCRdb ran MiXCR on the multiplex PCR reads and lists one entry per CDR3 protein. Of approximately 480,000 distinct CDR3 sequences in the sample, less than 25% were seen once. This record comes from a study of T cells in Graves' hyperthyroidism and ophthalmopathy. Whole-study results and caveats: Ophthalmopathy prediction by the model preceded onset by a median approximately 6.1 months. In blood, most of the thyroid clonotypes expanded above 0.001 were also present.

Trimming pared 1 base from V and 5 bases from J, leaving 9 bases between. CDR1 is GTSNPN, CDR2 SVGIG, per germline (reference sequence). The CDR3 covers 13 residues. Sequenced material: blood. V and J are TRBV30 and TRBJ2-4, with D unclear. The receptor was derived from a man younger than 30 with Graves' hyperthyroidism. CDR3 sequence reads: CAWSAAGQNIQYF. The DNA of the CDR3 is TGTGCCTGGAGTGCGGCAGGCCAAAACATTCAGTACTTC.